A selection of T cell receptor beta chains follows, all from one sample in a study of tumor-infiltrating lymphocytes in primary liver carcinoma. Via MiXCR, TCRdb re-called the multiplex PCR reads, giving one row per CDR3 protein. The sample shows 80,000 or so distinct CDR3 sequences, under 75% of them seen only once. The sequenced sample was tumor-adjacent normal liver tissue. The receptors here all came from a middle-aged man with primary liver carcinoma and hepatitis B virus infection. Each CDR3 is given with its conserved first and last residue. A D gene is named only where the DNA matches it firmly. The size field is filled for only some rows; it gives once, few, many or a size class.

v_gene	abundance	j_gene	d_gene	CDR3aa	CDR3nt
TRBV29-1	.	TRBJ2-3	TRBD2	CSAGTSGTGADTQYF	TGCAGCGCCGGGACTAGCGGGACAGGGGCAGATACGCAGTATTTT
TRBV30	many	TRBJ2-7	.	CAWSVHSYEQYF	TGTGCCTGGAGTGTACACTCCTACGAGCAGTACTTC
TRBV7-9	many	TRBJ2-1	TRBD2	CASSLAGGWDEQFF	TGTGCCAGCAGCTTGGCGGGAGGGTGGGATGAGCAGTTCTTC
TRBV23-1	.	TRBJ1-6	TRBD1	CASSQSAGTGFYSPLHF	TGCGCCAGCAGTCAATCCGCCGGGACAGGGTTTTATTCACCCCTCCACTTT
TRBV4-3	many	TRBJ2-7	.	CASSQDESGYYEQYF	TGCGCCAGCAGCCAAGATGAAAGTGGGTACTACGAGCAGTACTTC
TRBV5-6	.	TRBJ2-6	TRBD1	CASSLPRTGRTGANVLSF	TGTGCCAGCAGCCTACCTAGGACAGGGAGAACTGGGGCCAACGTCCTGAGTTTC
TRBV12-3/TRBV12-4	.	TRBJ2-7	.	CTSSSDGDEQYF	TGTACCAGCAGTTCGGACGGGGACGAGCAGTACTTC
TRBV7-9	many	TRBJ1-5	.	CASSGLSGQPQHF	TGTGCCAGCAGCGGACTGAGTGGTCAGCCCCAGCATTTT
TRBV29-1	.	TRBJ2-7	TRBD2	CSGRLAGGHEQYF	TGCAGCGGGCGACTAGCGGGAGGGCACGAGCAGTACTTC
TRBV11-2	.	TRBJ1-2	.	CASSCTGGSSPGYTF	TGTGCCAGCAGCTGTACGGGGGGCTCCTCCCCAGGCTACACCTTC
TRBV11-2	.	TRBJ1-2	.	CASNLAQSEYGYTF	TGTGCCAGCAACTTAGCGCAGTCGGAATATGGCTACACCTTC
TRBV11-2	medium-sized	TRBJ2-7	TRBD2	CASSLGGTSGPTYEQYF	TGTGCCAGCAGCTTAGGGGGGACTAGCGGGCCCACCTACGAGCAGTACTTC
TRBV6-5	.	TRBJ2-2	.	CASRKGRGFRLNTGELFF	TGTGCCAGCAGGAAGGGACGGGGGTTTAGGTTGAACACCGGGGAGCTGTTTTTT
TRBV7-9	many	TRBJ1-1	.	CANSFQGWTEAFF	TGTGCCAACAGCTTTCAGGGTTGGACTGAAGCTTTCTTT
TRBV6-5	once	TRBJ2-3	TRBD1	CTSSYGTGESDTQYF	TGTACCAGCAGTTATGGGACAGGGGAATCAGATACGCAGTATTTT
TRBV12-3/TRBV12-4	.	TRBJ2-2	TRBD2	CASSGRVAGYTRERFF	TGTGCCAGCAGTGGCCGTGTAGCGGGATATACCAGGGAGCGGTTTTTT
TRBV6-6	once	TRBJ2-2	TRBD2	CANSPRGLAVTGELFF	TGTGCCAACAGTCCTCGTGGCCTAGCGGTAACAGGGGAGCTGTTTTTT
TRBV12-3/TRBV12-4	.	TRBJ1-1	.	CASSPHPGIANTEAFF	TGTGCCAGCAGCCCCCATCCTGGGATAGCGAACACTGAAGCTTTCTTT
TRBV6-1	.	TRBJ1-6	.	CASSENPQGQNNSPLHF	TGTGCCAGCAGTGAAAACCCTCAGGGGCAGAATAATTCACCCCTCCACTTT
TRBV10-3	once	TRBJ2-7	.	CDISEIRLRIYGQYF	TGTGACATCAGTGAGATCAGGTTAAGGATTTACGGGCAGTACTTC
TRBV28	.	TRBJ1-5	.	CVSSSPKGPGEPQHF	TGTGTCAGCAGTTCTCCCAAGGGGCCCGGCGAGCCCCAGCATTTT
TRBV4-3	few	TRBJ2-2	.	CASSPRSPTRGGSTGELFF	TGCGCCAGCAGCCCCCGAAGCCCGACAAGGGGCGGCTCCACCGGGGAGCTGTTTTTT
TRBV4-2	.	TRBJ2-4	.	CAGIPEGGGTKNIQYF	TGTGCCGGCATCCCGGAGGGGGGTGGAACCAAAAACATTCAGTACTTC
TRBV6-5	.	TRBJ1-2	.	CANSQKGRPGGYTF	TGTGCCAACAGTCAGAAAGGCAGGCCGGGAGGCTACACCTTC
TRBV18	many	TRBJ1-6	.	CASSPEGYSPLHF	TGTGCCAGCTCACCCGAGGGGTACTCACCCCTCCACTTT
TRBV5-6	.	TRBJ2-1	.	CASNLGTSEQFF	TGTGCCAGCAACTTGGGTACCAGTGAGCAGTTCTTC
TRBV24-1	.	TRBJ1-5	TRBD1	CVTSEPGGKGNQPKHF	TGTGTCACCAGTGAACCAGGGGGCAAGGGCAATCAGCCCAAGCATTTT
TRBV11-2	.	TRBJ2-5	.	CASSLEGPGGARYF	TGTGCCAGCAGCTTAGAGGGACCCGGCGGGGCCCGGTATTTC
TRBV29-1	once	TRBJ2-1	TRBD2	CSVVWLAGYNEQFF	TGCAGCGTTGTCTGGCTAGCGGGGTACAATGAGCAGTTCTTC
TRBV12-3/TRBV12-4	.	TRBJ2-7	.	CASSMGSGFYEQYF	TGTGCTAGCAGTATGGGGAGTGGGTTTTACGAGCAGTACTTC
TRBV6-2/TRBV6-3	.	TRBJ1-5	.	CTSSQQGGSNQPQHF	TGTACTAGCAGCCAACAAGGTGGCAGCAATCAGCCCCAGCATTTT
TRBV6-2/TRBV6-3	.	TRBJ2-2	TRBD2	CASSYTSSGPYIGGLFF	TGTGCCAGCAGTTACACTTCTAGCGGGCCCTACATCGGGGGGCTGTTTTTT
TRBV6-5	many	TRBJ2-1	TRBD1	CASSDRSGTGLYNEQFF	TGTGCCAGCAGTGACCGATCCGGGACAGGGCTATACAATGAGCAGTTCTTC
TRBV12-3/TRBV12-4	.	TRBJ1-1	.	CANTITAGCEAFF	TGTGCCAACACTATAACGGCAGGGTGTGAAGCTTTCTTT
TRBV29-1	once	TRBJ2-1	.	CSARAGGNDHFF	TGCAGCGCCCGCGCGGGCGGAAATGATCACTTCTTT
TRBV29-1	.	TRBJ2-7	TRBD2	CSVGLAGTREQYF	TGCAGTGTAGGACTAGCGGGAACTCGGGAGCAGTACTTC
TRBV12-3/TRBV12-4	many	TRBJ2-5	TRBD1	CASRLGQGGETQYF	TGTGCCAGCAGACTAGGACAGGGAGGAGAGACCCAGTACTTC
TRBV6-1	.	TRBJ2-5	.	CASRGIYQEIQYF	TGTGCCAGCAGGGGCATCTACCAAGAGATCCAGTACTTC
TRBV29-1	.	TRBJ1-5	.	CSVGDVGNQPQHF	TGCAGCGTCGGGGACGTGGGCAATCAGCCCCAGCATTTT
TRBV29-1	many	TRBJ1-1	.	CSVGGGWGMNTEAFF	TGCAGCGTTGGTGGAGGATGGGGTATGAACACTGAAGCTTTCTTT
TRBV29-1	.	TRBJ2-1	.	CSVAQTETTGNSEQFF	TGCAGCGTCGCCCAAACTGAGACAACGGGCAACAGTGAGCAGTTCTTC